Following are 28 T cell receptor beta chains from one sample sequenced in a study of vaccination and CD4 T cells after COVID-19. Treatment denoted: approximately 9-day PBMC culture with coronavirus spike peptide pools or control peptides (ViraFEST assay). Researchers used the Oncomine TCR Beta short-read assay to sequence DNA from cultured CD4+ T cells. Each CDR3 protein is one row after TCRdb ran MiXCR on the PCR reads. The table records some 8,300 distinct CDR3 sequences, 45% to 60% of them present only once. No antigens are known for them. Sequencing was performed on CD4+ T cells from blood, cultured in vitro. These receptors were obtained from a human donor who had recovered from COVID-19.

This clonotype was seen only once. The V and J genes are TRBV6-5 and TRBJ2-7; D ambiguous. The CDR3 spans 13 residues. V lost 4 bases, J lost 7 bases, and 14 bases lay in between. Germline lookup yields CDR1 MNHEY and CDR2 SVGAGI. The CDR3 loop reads CASSLARVREQYF. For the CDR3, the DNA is TGTGCCAGCAGTTTAGCTAGGGTGAGGGAGCAGTACTTC.

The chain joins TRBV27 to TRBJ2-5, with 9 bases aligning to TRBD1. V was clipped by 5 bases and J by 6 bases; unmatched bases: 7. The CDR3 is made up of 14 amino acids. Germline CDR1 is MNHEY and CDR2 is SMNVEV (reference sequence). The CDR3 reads CASSPGTGQKTQYF. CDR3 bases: TGTGCCAGCAGTCCCGGGACAGGGCAAAAGACCCAGTACTTC.

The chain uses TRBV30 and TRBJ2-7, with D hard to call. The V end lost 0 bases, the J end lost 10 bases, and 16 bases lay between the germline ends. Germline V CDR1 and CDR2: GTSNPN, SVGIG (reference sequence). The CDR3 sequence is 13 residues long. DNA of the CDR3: TGTGCCTGGAGTGTACAAGACCGGACCCCCCAGTACTTC. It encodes CAWSVQDRTPQYF.

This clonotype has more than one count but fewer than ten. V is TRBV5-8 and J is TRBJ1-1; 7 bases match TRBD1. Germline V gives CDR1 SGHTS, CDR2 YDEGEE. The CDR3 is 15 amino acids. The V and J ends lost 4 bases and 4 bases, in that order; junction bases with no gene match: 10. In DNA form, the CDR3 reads TGTGCCAGCAGCATAAATACAGGGGCGGCCACTGAAGCTTTCTTT. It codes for CASSINTGAATEAFF.

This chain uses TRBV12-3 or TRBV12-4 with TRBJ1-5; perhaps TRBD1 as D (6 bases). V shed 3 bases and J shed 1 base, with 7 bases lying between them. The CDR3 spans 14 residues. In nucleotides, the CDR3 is TGTGCCAGCAGTTTCAGGGGAAGCAATCAGCCCCAGCATTTT. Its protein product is CASSFRGSNQPQHF.

The DNA for the CDR3 is TGTGCCAGCAGCTTTAGCAAAGGCAACGAGCAGTACTTC. Its translation is CASSFSKGNEQYF. This chain uses TRBV7-7 with TRBJ2-7; D is unresolved. Germline V lookup: CDR1 SSHAT, CDR2 FNYEAQ (reference sequence). Trimming left V 3 bases short and J 5 bases short, with 11 bases between. This CDR3 region has 13 residues.

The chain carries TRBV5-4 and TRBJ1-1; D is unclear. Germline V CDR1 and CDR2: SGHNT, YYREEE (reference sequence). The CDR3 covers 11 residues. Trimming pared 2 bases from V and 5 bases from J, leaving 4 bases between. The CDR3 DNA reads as TGTGCCAGCAGCTTAGAGACTGAAGCTTTCTTT. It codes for CASSLETEAFF. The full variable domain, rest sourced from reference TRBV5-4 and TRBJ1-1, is ETGVTQSPTHLIKTRGQQVTLRCSSQSGHNTVSWYQQALGQGPQFIFQYYREEENGRGNFPPRFSGLQFPNYSSELNVNALELDDSALYLCASSLETEAFFGQGTRLTVV.

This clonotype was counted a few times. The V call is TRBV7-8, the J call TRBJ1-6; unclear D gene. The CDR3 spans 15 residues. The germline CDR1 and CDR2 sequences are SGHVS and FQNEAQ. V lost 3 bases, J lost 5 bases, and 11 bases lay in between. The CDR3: CASSFSSGNNSPLHF. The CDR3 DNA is TGTGCCAGCAGCTTTTCCTCGGGGAATAATTCACCCCTCCACTTT.

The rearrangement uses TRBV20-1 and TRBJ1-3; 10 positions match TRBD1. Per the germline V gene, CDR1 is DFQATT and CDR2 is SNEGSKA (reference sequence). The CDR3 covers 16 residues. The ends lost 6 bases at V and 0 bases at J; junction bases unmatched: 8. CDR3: CSAHTGTGDSGNTIYF. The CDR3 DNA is TGCAGTGCCCATACCGGGACAGGGGACTCTGGAAACACCATATATTTT.

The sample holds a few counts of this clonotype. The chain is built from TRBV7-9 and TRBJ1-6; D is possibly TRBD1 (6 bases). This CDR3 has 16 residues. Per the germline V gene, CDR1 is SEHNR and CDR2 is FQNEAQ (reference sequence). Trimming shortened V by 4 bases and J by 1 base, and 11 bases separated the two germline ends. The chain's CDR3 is CASSSRGGSYNSPLHF. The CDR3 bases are TGTGCCAGCAGCTCCCGAGGGGGATCCTATAATTCACCCCTCCACTTT.

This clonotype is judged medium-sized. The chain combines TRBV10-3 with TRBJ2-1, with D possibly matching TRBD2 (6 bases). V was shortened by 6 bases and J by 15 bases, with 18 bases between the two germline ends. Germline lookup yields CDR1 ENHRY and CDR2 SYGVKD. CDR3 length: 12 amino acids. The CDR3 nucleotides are TGTGCCATCAGCAACGGGAGTTCAGGTCGGTTCTTC. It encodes CAISNGSSGRFF.

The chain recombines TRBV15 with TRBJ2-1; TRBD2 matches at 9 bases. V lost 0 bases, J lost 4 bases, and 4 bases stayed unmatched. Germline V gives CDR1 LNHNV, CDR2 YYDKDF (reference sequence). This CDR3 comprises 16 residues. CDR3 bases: TGTGCCACCAGCAGAGAAGTGCTAGCGGGATACAATGAGCAGTTCTTC. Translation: CATSREVLAGYNEQFF.

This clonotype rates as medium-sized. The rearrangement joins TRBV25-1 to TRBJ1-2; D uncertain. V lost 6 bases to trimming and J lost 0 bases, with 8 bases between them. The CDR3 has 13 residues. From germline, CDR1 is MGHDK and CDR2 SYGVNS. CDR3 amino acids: CASSRYPNYGYTF. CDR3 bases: TGTGCCAGCAGCAGATACCCTAACTATGGCTACACCTTC.

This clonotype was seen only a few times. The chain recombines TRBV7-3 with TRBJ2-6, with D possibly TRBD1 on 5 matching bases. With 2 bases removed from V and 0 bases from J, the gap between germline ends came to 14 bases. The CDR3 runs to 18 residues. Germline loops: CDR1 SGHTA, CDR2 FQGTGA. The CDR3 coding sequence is TGTGCCAGCAGCTTATTTAGGGGCAGGTCCTCTGGGGCCAACGTCCTGACTTTC. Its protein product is CASSLFRGRSSGANVLTF.

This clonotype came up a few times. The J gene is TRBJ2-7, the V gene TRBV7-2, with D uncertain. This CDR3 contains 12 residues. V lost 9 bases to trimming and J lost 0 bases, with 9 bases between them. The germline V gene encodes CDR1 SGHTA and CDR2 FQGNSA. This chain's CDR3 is CAREKGSYEQYF. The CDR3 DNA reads TGTGCCAGGGAAAAGGGCTCCTACGAGCAGTACTTC.

The CDR3 DNA follows: TGTGCCAGCAGCTTGGATCGGTCTTGGGGCTACACCTTC. Residues: CASSLDRSWGYTF. V usage is TRBV5-4 and J usage is TRBJ1-2; no definite D call. This CDR3 has 13 amino acids. V shed 0 bases and J shed 8 bases, with 11 bases lying between them. Looked up from germline, CDR1 is SGHNT and CDR2 is YYREEE (reference sequence).

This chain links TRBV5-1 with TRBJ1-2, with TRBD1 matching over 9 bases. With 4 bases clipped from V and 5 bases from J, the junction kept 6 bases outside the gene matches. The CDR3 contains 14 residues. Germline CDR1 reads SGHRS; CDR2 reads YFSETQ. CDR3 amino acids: CASSLQGAQYGYTF. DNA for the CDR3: TGCGCCAGCAGCCTACAGGGGGCGCAGTATGGCTACACCTTC.

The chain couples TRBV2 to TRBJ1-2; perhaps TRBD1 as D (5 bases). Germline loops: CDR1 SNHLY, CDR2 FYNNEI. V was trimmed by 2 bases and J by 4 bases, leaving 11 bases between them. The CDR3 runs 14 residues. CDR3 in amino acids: CASSEQGEIYGYTF. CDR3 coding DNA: TGTGCCAGCAGTGAACAGGGTGAGATCTATGGCTACACCTTC.

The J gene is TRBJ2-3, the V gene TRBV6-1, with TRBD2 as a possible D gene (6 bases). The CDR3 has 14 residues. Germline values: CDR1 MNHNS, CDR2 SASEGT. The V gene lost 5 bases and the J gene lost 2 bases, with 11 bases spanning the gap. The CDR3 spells CASSPGLYTDTQYF. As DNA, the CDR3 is TGTGCCAGCAGTCCGGGACTCTACACAGATACGCAGTATTTT.

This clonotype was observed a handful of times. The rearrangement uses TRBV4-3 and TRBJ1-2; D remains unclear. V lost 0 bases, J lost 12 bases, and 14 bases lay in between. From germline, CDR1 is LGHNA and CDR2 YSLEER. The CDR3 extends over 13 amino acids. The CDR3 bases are TGCGCCAGCAGCCAAGATAGCACGGAGGCACACACCTTC. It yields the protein CASSQDSTEAHTF.

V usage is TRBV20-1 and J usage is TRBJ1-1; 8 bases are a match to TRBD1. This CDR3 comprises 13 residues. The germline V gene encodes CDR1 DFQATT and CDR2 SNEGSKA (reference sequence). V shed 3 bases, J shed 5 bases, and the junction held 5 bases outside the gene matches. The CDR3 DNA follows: TGCAGTGCTAGTTGGACAGGGAGAACTGAAGCTTTCTTT. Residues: CSASWTGRTEAFF.

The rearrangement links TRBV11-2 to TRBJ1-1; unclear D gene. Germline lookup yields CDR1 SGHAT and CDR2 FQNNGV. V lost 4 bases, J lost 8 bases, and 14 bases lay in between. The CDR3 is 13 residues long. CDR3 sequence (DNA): TGTGCCAGCAGCTCCTCGTCTGGTCGCGAAGCTTTCTTT. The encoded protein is CASSSSSGREAFF. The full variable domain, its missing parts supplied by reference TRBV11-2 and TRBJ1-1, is EAGVAQSPRYKIIEKRQSVAFWCNPISGHATLYWYQQILGQGPKLLIQFQNNGVVDDSQLPKDRFSAERLKGVDSTLKIQPAKLEDSAVYLCASSSSSGREAFFGQGTRLTVV.

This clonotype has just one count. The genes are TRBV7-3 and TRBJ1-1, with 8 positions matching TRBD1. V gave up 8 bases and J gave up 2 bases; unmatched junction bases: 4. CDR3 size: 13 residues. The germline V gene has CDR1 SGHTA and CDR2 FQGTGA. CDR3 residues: CASRGQGNTEAFF. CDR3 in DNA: TGTGCCAGCCGAGGACAGGGAAACACTGAAGCTTTCTTT.

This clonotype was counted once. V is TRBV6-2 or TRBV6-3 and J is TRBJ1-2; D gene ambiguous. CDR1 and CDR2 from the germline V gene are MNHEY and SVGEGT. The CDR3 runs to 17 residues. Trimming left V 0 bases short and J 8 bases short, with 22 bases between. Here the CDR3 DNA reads TGTGCCAGCAGTTACTCGAGTTTGAAGACGGACCTAAGCGGCTACACCTTC. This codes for CASSYSSLKTDLSGYTF.

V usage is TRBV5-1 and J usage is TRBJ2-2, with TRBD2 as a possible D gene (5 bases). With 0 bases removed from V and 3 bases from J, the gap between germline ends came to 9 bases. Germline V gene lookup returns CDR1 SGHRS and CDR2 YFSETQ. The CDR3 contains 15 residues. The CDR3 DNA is TGCGCCAGCAGCTTGGCGGGATCCGACACCGGGGAGCTGTTTTTT. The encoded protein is CASSLAGSDTGELFF.

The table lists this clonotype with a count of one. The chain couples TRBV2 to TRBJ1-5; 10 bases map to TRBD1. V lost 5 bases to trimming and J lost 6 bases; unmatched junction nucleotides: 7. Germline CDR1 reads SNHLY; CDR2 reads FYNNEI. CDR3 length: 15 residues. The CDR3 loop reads CASSPETGGVQPQHF. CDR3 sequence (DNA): TGTGCCAGCAGTCCTGAGACAGGGGGCGTTCAGCCCCAGCATTTT.

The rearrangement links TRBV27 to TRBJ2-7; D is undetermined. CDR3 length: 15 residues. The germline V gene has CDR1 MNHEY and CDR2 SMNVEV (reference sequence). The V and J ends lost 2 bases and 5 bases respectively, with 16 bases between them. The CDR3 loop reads CASSLTAVQVHEQYF. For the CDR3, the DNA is TGTGCCAGCAGTTTAACGGCGGTCCAGGTGCACGAGCAGTACTTC.

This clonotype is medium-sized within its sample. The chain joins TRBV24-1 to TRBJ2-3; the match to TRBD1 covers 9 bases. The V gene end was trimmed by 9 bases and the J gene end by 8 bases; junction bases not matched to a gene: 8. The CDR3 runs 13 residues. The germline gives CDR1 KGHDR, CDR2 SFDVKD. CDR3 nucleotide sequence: TGTGCCACCGGGACAGGGAAGGGAGGTACGCAGTATTTT. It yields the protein CATGTGKGGTQYF.